This entry features one T cell receptor beta chain sequence. Its antigen is not known. This entry comes from a study of Graves' ophthalmopathy and Graves' hyperthyroidism. V was pared by 0 bases and J by 0 bases, with 11 bases between. CDR3 length: 16 residues. In germline, CDR1 is MNHEY, CDR2 SVGEGT. For repertoire sequencing, the TCR beta CDR3 regions were amplified from RNA transcripts. HTBI primers were employed in first-round RT-PCR, then a second-round multiplex PCR followed. Via MiXCR, TCRdb re-called the multiplex PCR reads, giving one row per CDR3 protein. The sample consists of 400,000 or so distinct CDR3 sequences, less than 20% of them appearing once. The authors enrolled newly diagnosed hyperthyroidism patients aged 18 to 65 with under 2 months' duration. Exclusion applied to patients with other autoimmune diseases, uncontrolled infections, pregnancy or lactation. Someone took the PBMCs out of 10 ml of fresh peripheral blood.

Overall study results and limits: Most expanded clonotypes from thyroid (those above 0.001 frequency) were also found in blood.

Sequencing input: peripheral blood. The chain employs TRBV6-2 or TRBV6-3 and TRBJ2-5; unclear D gene. The sequence was collected from a woman aged 18-29 years with stable Graves' hyperthyroidism. This CDR3 is CASSYSMDGHQETQYF. DNA of the CDR3: TGTGCCAGCAGTTACTCGATGGACGGACACCAAGAGACCCAGTACTTC.